These 32 T cell receptor beta chains came from one sample sequenced in a study of identical twins. TCRdb passed the 5' RACE reads through MiXCR, listing each CDR3 protein once. The repertoire holds about 520,000 distinct CDR3 sequences, with less than 25% as singletons. This sample also belongs to another study, concerning T cells expressing NK-cell markers.

Sequenced: CD4+ T cells sorted from blood. These receptor sequences come from a woman aged 18-35 years in good health.

This clonotype occurred a few times. This sequence joins TRBV25-1 and TRBJ1-1, with TRBD1 identical over 8 bases. The germline CDR1 and CDR2 sequences are MGHDK and SYGVNS. This CDR3 is built from 15 residues. With 3 bases clipped from V and 2 bases from J, the junction kept 5 bases outside the gene matches. CDR3 loop: CASSDSTGGNTEAFF. The DNA for the CDR3 is TGTGCCAGCAGTGACTCTACAGGGGGTAACACTGAAGCTTTCTTT. The full variable domain, completed using reference TRBV25-1 and TRBJ1-1, is EADIYQTPRYLVIGTGKKITLECSQTMGHDKMYWYQQDPGMELHLIHYSYGVNSTEKGDLSSESTVSRIRTEHFPLTLESARPSHTSQYLCASSDSTGGNTEAFFGQGTRLTVV.

The table lists this clonotype with many counts. The chain couples TRBV20-1 to TRBJ1-2; D not certain. V lost 0 bases and J lost 7, with 6 bases in between. Per germline, CDR1 DFQATT and CDR2 SNEGSKA (reference sequence). CDR3 length: 11 residues. The CDR3 coding sequence is TGCAGTGCTAGAGACTATGGTGGCTACACCTTC. It encodes CSARDYGGYTF.

This clonotype has just a few counts. This sequence joins TRBV7-2 and TRBJ1-3, with D possibly being TRBD1 (6 bases). The CDR3 covers 15 residues. CDR1 and CDR2 from the germline V gene are SGHTA and FQGNSA. V dropped 0 bases and J dropped 7 bases, with 13 bases sitting between them. In nucleotides, the CDR3 is TGTGCCAGCAGCTTAGCGGCGGCGAGGGGGAACACCATATATTTT. Its translation: CASSLAAARGNTIYF.

This chain connects TRBV11-2 to TRBJ2-1, with D tentatively TRBD1 or TRBD2 (6 bases each). Germline V gene data show CDR1 as SGHAT and CDR2 as FQNNGV. The length of the CDR3 is 15 residues. V was pared by 5 bases and J by 5 bases, with 16 bases between. CDR3 sequence reads: CASSPVGGLNNEQFF. Written as DNA, the CDR3 is TGTGCCAGCAGCCCCGTCGGGGGCTTAAACAATGAGCAGTTCTTC.

This clonotype was observed a handful of times. The gene calls are TRBV12-5 and TRBJ2-2; D remains ambiguous. The CDR3 is 12 amino acids. Germline-derived CDR1 and CDR2 are LGHNT and FRNRAP. Trimming stripped 3 bases from V and 2 bases from J, with 1 base between. The CDR3 nucleotides read TGTGCTAGTGGTTTTAACACCGGGGAGCTGTTTTTT. This gives the protein CASGFNTGELFF.

This clonotype has just a few counts. V is TRBV7-2 and J is TRBJ2-1; D call uncertain. Germline CDR1 and CDR2: SGHTA and FQGNSA. Trimming shortened V by 3 bases and J by 5 bases, and 11 bases separated the two germline ends. This CDR3 is built from 14 residues. CDR3 amino acids: CASSLIVGDNEQFF. The CDR3 DNA is TGTGCCAGCAGCTTGATTGTTGGCGACAATGAGCAGTTCTTC.

The chain employs TRBV6-4 and TRBJ2-1; 8 bases are a match to TRBD2. The CDR3 sequence is 16 residues long. Unmatched junction bases numbered 11, after V lost 3 bases and J lost 7 bases. Germline V gene sequence: CDR1 MRHNA, CDR2 SNTAGT. In nucleotides, the CDR3 is TGTGCCAGCAGTGATCCCGGGACTAGTATAGCAAATGAGCAGTTCTTC. It codes for CASSDPGTSIANEQFF.

This chain links TRBV6-4 with TRBJ1-5; D unresolved. Germline CDR1 is MRHNA and CDR2 is SNTAGT. The CDR3 sequence is 12 residues long. Trimming left V 0 bases short and J 9 bases short, with 6 bases between. The CDR3 DNA is TGTGCCAGCAGTGACTCGAATTGGCCCCAGCATTTT. This sequence encodes CASSDSNWPQHF.

This clonotype was seen at least ten times. The V and J genes are TRBV29-1 and TRBJ1-5; maybe TRBD1 (5 bases). Germline V gives CDR1 SQVTM, CDR2 ANQGSEA. The CDR3 runs 12 residues. Trimming removed 4 bases at V and 6 bases at J, with 10 bases between. Here the CDR3 DNA reads TGCAGCGTTGGAGGGGCCGGTCAGCCCCAGCATTTT. The encoded protein is CSVGGAGQPQHF.

V is TRBV27 and J is TRBJ2-2; TRBD2 aligns across 8 bases. Germline CDR1 and CDR2: MNHEY and SMNVEV (reference sequence). V trimming: 3 bases; J trimming: 0 bases; junction bases outside the gene matches: 6. The CDR3 covers 17 residues. The CDR3 region is CASSFISGTTNTGELFF. CDR3 DNA: TGTGCCAGCAGTTTTATTAGCGGGACGACGAACACCGGGGAGCTGTTTTTT.

The chain joins TRBV12-3 or TRBV12-4 to TRBJ1-2, with 9 bases lining up with TRBD1. V shed 4 bases and J 8 bases; nucleotides not matched to a gene: 8. The CDR3 consists of 14 residues. DNA of the CDR3: TGTGCCAGCAGTTCCCGACAGGGGGAAAAGGGCTACACCTTC. Protein sequence: CASSSRQGEKGYTF.

The chain is built from TRBV6-5 and TRBJ2-7; TRBD2 matches at 7 bases. The CDR3 runs to 15 residues. Germline values: CDR1 MNHEY, CDR2 SVGAGI. The J segment lost 3 bases and the V segment lost 4 bases, leaving 9 bases of the junction unmatched. The CDR3, as DNA: TGTGCCAGCAGTTGGGTAGCGGGTCAATACTACGAGCAGTACTTC. Translated: CASSWVAGQYYEQYF.

The chain links TRBV19 to TRBJ1-1, with no clear D. V was clipped by 6 bases and J by 0 bases, with 11 bases between them. The CDR3 length is 14 residues. Germline V lookup: CDR1 LNHDA, CDR2 SQIVND (reference sequence). CDR3 nucleotide sequence: TGTGCCAGTAGGCAGGTCCGCATGAACACTGAAGCTTTCTTT. This encodes CASRQVRMNTEAFF.

This clonotype showed up many times. This chain connects TRBV12-3 or TRBV12-4 to TRBJ1-5; 10 bases are a match to TRBD1. The CDR3 length is 15 residues. V shed 6 bases and J 0 bases; nucleotides not matched to a gene: 2. The CDR3 here is CASRRDRGSNQPQHF. The CDR3 DNA reads TGTGCCAGCAGGCGGGACAGGGGTAGCAATCAGCCCCAGCATTTT.

The chain has TRBV7-9 and TRBJ2-7, with D perhaps TRBD2 (6 bases). The V gene's germline CDR1 is SEHNR and CDR2 FQNEAQ (reference sequence). CDR3 length: 15 amino acids. Trimming left V 7 bases short and J 4 bases short, with 20 bases between. The CDR3 nucleotides are TGTGCCAGCACCACCTGGCCAGGGACTGTGTACGAGCAGTACTTC. Translation: CASTTWPGTVYEQYF.

The J gene is TRBJ1-2, the V gene TRBV6-1, with D tentatively TRBD1 (5 bases). Trimming left V 0 bases short and J 3 bases short, with 14 bases between. Germline loops: CDR1 MNHNS, CDR2 SASEGT. The CDR3 runs to 16 residues. CDR3 residues: CASSEALGGRDYGYTF. The CDR3 DNA reads as TGTGCCAGCAGTGAAGCGCTTGGGGGACGGGACTATGGCTACACCTTC.

The chain has TRBV19 and TRBJ2-3; 7 positions agree with TRBD2. Germline CDR1 and CDR2: LNHDA and SQIVND (reference sequence). This CDR3 region has 14 residues. Trimming removed 7 bases from V and 3 bases from J; junction bases left unmatched: 7. CDR3 loop: CASNLGGRTDTQYF. The CDR3 DNA is TGTGCCAGTAATTTGGGCGGGAGAACAGATACGCAGTATTTT.

The chain joins TRBV4-1 to TRBJ2-3; TRBD2 agrees at 11 bases. The CDR3 contains 16 residues. V dropped 2 bases and J dropped 6; count of bases not matched to a gene: 7. Germline V lookup: CDR1 MGHRA, CDR2 YSYEKL. The CDR3 DNA reads TGCGCCAGCAGCCAACGTACTAGCGGGGGTGTCGATACGCAGTATTTT. This translates into CASSQRTSGGVDTQYF.

The V and J genes are TRBV5-1 and TRBJ2-3, with 10 bases that match TRBD1. This CDR3 has 17 amino acids. V shed 1 base, J shed 1 base, and the junction held 6 bases outside the gene matches. Germline values: CDR1 SGHRS, CDR2 YFSETQ. CDR3 sequence (DNA): TGCGCCAGCAGCTTGCGGACAGGGGGGCTGGGCACAGATACGCAGTATTTT. Protein product: CASSLRTGGLGTDTQYF.

There are a few counts of this clonotype. The chain is built from TRBV10-3 and TRBJ2-3; 7 bases are a match to TRBD2. Germline V gene data show CDR1 as ENHRY and CDR2 as SYGVKD. The V segment lost 3 bases and the J segment 4 bases; nucleotides outside the gene matches: 4. The CDR3 loop spans 14 amino acids. The CDR3 here is CAISDREAPDTQYF. The DNA of the CDR3 is TGTGCCATCAGTGACCGGGAGGCCCCAGATACGCAGTATTTT.

This clonotype was seen many times. The V and J genes are TRBV20-1 and TRBJ1-1; D not resolved. CDR3 size: 12 residues. V was pared by 0 bases and J by 0 bases, with 2 bases between. Germline CDR1 is DFQATT and CDR2 is SNEGSKA (reference sequence). The CDR3 coding sequence is TGCAGTGCTAGAGATCTGAACACTGAAGCTTTCTTT. Translated: CSARDLNTEAFF.

There are a few counts of this clonotype. The genes are TRBV5-6 and TRBJ2-3; D is ambiguous. The CDR3 has 16 amino acids. Trimming took 0 bases from V and 6 from J, leaving 17 bases between them. Germline V CDR1 and CDR2: SGHDT, YYEEEE. The CDR3 reads CASSLVIESNLDTQYF. The CDR3, as DNA: TGTGCCAGCAGCTTGGTGATAGAAAGCAATCTGGATACGCAGTATTTT.

This clonotype was seen more than once but under ten times. The chain carries TRBV20-1 and TRBJ2-5; 8 nucleotides align to TRBD2. Trimming took 5 bases from V and 1 from J; bases not matched to a gene: 3. The CDR3 spans 13 residues. In germline, CDR1 is DFQATT, CDR2 SNEGSKA (reference sequence). The CDR3 region has the DNA TGCAGTGCTTATAGCGGGGCCCAAGAGACCCAGTACTTC. It translates to CSAYSGAQETQYF.

Only a few counts were recorded for this clonotype. The chain uses TRBV7-9 and TRBJ1-4; D might be TRBD1 (6 bases). The germline V and J ends were trimmed by 1 base and 7 bases, with 10 bases remaining between them. Germline CDR1 SEHNR, CDR2 FQNEAQ (reference sequence). CDR3 length: 14 residues. CDR3 loop: CASSLGTDREKLFF. DNA of the CDR3: TGTGCCAGCAGCTTAGGGACAGACCGTGAAAAACTGTTTTTT. Full variable domain (remainder filled in from reference TRBV7-9 and TRBJ1-4): DTGVSQNPRHKITKRGQNVTFRCDPISEHNRLYWYRQTLGQGPEFLTYFQNEAQLEKSRLLSDRFSAERPKGSFSTLEIQRTEQGDSAMYLCASSLGTDREKLFFGSGTQLSVL.

This clonotype was found a few times. CDR3 sequence (DNA): TGTGCCAGCAGGCTTTCAGGAGACTACGAGCAGTACTTC. It specifies CASRLSGDYEQYF. J is TRBJ2-7 and V is TRBV12-3 or TRBV12-4; D call uncertain. Trimming took off 6 bases at V and 3 bases at J, with 12 bases between the two ends. The CDR3 is made up of 13 amino acids.

This clonotype was seen more than once but under ten times. The rearrangement uses TRBV4-3 and TRBJ2-2; D perhaps matches TRBD1 (5 bases). The CDR3 is made up of 14 amino acids. Germline CDR1 LGHNA, CDR2 YSLEER. Trimming cost V 2 bases and J 4 bases, with 8 bases left between them. CDR3 bases: TGCGCCAGCAGCCAAAGCAGGGCCACCGGGGAGCTGTTTTTT. As protein: CASSQSRATGELFF.

This rearrangement joins TRBV3-1 to TRBJ1-4; 9 bases are a match to TRBD1. J was trimmed by 6 bases and V by 4 bases; bases with no gene match: 6. The CDR3 spans 15 residues. The germline CDR1 and CDR2 sequences are LGHDT and YNNKEL (reference sequence). CDR3 sequence: CASSPWGTGYEKLFF. The CDR3 DNA reads TGTGCCAGCAGCCCCTGGGGGACAGGGTATGAAAAACTGTTTTTT.

This chain links TRBV2 with TRBJ2-7; TRBD1 aligns across 7 bases. V was pared by 6 bases and J by 4 bases, with 12 bases of the junction left unmatched. CDR3 length equals 15 residues. Germline V gives CDR1 SNHLY, CDR2 FYNNEI. The CDR3 DNA reads as TGTGCCAGCAGAGGACAGGCAGTTATCCCTTACGAGCAGTACTTC. Encoded protein: CASRGQAVIPYEQYF.

This clonotype was seen a few times. The gene calls are TRBV10-3 and TRBJ2-5; 9 nucleotides agree with TRBD2. This CDR3 spans 15 amino acids. With V trimmed by 3 bases and J by 5 bases, 7 bases remained unmatched. Per the germline V gene, CDR1 is ENHRY and CDR2 is SYGVKD. CDR3 coding DNA: TGTGCCATCAGTGAATATTCTAGCGGGATGGAGACCCAGTACTTC. Protein product: CAISEYSSGMETQYF.

There are many counts of this clonotype. The chain uses TRBV12-3 or TRBV12-4 and TRBJ2-3; D is perhaps TRBD1 or TRBD2 (5 bases each). This CDR3 region has 16 residues. V was shortened by 6 bases and J by 0 bases, with 16 bases between the two germline ends. This CDR3 is CASRRDPTSSTDTQYF. The CDR3 coding sequence is TGTGCCAGCAGACGGGACCCCACTTCTAGCACAGATACGCAGTATTTT.

The J gene is TRBJ2-1, the V gene TRBV12-5; possibly TRBD2 for D (5 bases). Trimming removed 3 bases from V and 5 bases from J, with 8 bases in between. The CDR3 length is 13 residues. From germline, CDR1 is LGHNT and CDR2 FRNRAP. For the CDR3, the DNA is TGTGCTAGTGGTTTCCGAGGGAACAATGAGCAGTTCTTC. Its translation: CASGFRGNNEQFF. Supplemented by reference TRBV12-5 and TRBJ2-1, the full variable domain reads DARVTQTPRHKVTEMGQEVTMRCQPILGHNTVFWYRQTMMQGLELLAYFRNRAPLDDSGMPKDRFSAEMPDATLATLKIQPSEPRDSAVYFCASGFRGNNEQFFGPGTRLTVL.

The table lists this clonotype with a few counts. At one boundary the junction diverges from the germline segment, which might be a read error. The chain recombines TRBV15 with TRBJ2-1; possibly TRBD1 for D (6 bases). There are 12 residues in the CDR3. Germline-derived CDR1 and CDR2 are LNHNV and YYDKDF (reference sequence). CDR3 sequence: CATSRAQGRMVF. The CDR3, as DNA: TGTGCCACCAGCAGAGCGCAGGGGAGAATGGTCTTC.